Listed here are 14 T cell receptor beta chains from one sample, sequenced in a study of PD-1 blockade in classical Hodgkin lymphoma. Time point in this sample: cycle 4 day 1 (C4D1), after five to seven weeks of nivolumab. Relapse after autologous stem cell transplantation occurred in every patient, and brentuximab vedotin exposure varied. Thawed PBMCs underwent magnetic negative selection to yield purified CD4+ T cells. TCRdb's table, derived via immunoSEQ multiplex PCR, lists solely in-frame clones and lacks some. The repertoire holds tens of thousands of clones, with roughly 76% as singletons. Sequencing used CD4+ T cells from blood, obtained before the fourth cycle of nivolumab. The receptor set was obtained from a human donor with classical Hodgkin lymphoma.

This clone appeared a few times. This chain joins TRBV19 and TRBJ1-2; D is unresolved. CDR1 LNHDA and CDR2 SQIVND come from the germline V gene (reference sequence). The CDR3 has 13 amino acids. The ends were cut back, 4 bases at V and 4 bases at J, with 10 bases in the middle. CDR3 amino acids: CASSTARTYGYTF. The CDR3 nucleotides read TGTGCCAGTAGTACCGCACGGACCTATGGCTACACCTTC.

This chain joins TRBV7-8 and TRBJ1-5, with D uncertain. In germline, CDR1 is SGHVS, CDR2 FQNEAQ. This CDR3 comprises 12 residues. V was trimmed by 5 bases and J by 9 bases, leaving 11 bases between them. The CDR3 DNA reads as TGTGCCAGCAGCGAGCCCTTGGGGCCCCAGCATTTT. Encoded protein: CASSEPLGPQHF.

This rearrangement joins TRBV11-3 to TRBJ2-3; TRBD2 is a possible D gene (6 bases). Germline CDR1 reads SGHNT; CDR2 reads YENEEA. The CDR3 loop spans 15 amino acids. V lost 4 bases to trimming and J lost 0 bases, with 11 bases between them. The CDR3 sequence: CASSSAGTSTDTQYF. The CDR3 bases are TGTGCCAGCAGCTCAGCCGGGACTAGCACAGATACGCAGTATTTT.

The chain is built from TRBV6-6 and TRBJ1-2, with 8 bases that match TRBD1. Germline V gives CDR1 MNHNY, CDR2 SVGAGI (reference sequence). The CDR3 sequence is 13 residues long. V was clipped by 6 bases and J by 2 bases; unmatched bases: 2. CDR3 in amino acids: CASRRQGNYGYTF. DNA for the CDR3: TGTGCCAGCAGAAGACAGGGGAACTATGGCTACACCTTC.

The genes are TRBV7-9 and TRBJ1-6; D is unclear. V was clipped by 3 bases and J by 10 bases, with 10 bases between them. Germline lookup yields CDR1 SEHNR and CDR2 FQNEAQ (reference sequence). The CDR3 is 13 residues long. The CDR3 DNA reads as TGTGCCAGCAGCTTGGATACAGTCTCACCCCTCCACTTT. Translation gives CASSLDTVSPLHF.

The rearrangement joins TRBV10-3 to TRBJ1-5, with D maybe TRBD1 (5 bases). V was trimmed by 3 bases and J by 6 bases, leaving 9 bases between them. CDR1 and CDR2 from the germline V gene are ENHRY and SYGVKD. The CDR3 runs 13 residues. Here the CDR3 DNA reads TGTGCCATCAGTGATAGGGACGGTCAGCCCCAGCATTTT. Its translation: CAISDRDGQPQHF.

The V call is TRBV7-3, the J call TRBJ1-6; no clear D. The germline CDR1 and CDR2 sequences are SGHTA and FQGTGA. This CDR3 contains 14 residues. V lost 4 bases and J 15 bases, leaving 19 bases between the germline ends. The CDR3 coding sequence is TGTGCCAGCAGCTCCCCCGACCCCGGCGCCCACCTCCACTTT. Protein product: CASSSPDPGAHLHF.

V and J are TRBV11-2 and TRBJ2-2; 12 bases match TRBD2. Germline V gene sequence: CDR1 SGHAT, CDR2 FQNNGV. CDR3 length: 15 residues. With V trimmed by 10 bases and J by 5 bases, 8 bases remained unmatched. CDR3 region: CATRPSGGETGELFF. CDR3 nucleotides: TGTGCCACACGACCTAGCGGGGGGGAAACCGGGGAGCTGTTTTTT.

The chain employs TRBV19 and TRBJ1-2, with 8 bases lining up with TRBD1. Germline V lookup: CDR1 LNHDA, CDR2 SQIVND (reference sequence). The CDR3 spans 17 residues. J was trimmed by 7 bases and V by 5 bases; bases with no gene match: 18. The CDR3 reads CASSPQILGQGTFGYTF. The CDR3 DNA is TGTGCCAGTAGTCCACAAATACTCGGACAGGGTACGTTTGGCTACACCTTC.

The J gene is TRBJ1-1, the V gene TRBV6-1; no clear D. Trimming stripped 7 bases from V and 0 bases from J, with 12 bases between. The CDR3 length is 14 residues. CDR1 and CDR2 (germline): MNHNS, SASEGT. The CDR3 DNA reads TGTGCCAGCACCCCCGCCCCTCTGAACACTGAAGCTTTCTTT. It yields the protein CASTPAPLNTEAFF.

V is TRBV10-3 and J is TRBJ2-1; tentative D call: TRBD2 (6 bases). Germline loops: CDR1 ENHRY, CDR2 SYGVKD. Trimming shortened V by 10 bases and J by 6 bases, and 19 bases separated the two germline ends. This CDR3 contains 14 residues. The DNA for the CDR3 is TGTGCCACCGACCGGGACTCCAGCGCCAATGAGCAGTTCTTC. Its protein is CATDRDSSANEQFF.

This clone was observed a handful of times. The V and J genes are TRBV18 and TRBJ1-6; TRBD1 might be the D (5 bases). CDR1 is KGHSH, CDR2 LQKENI, per germline. With 1 base removed from V and 0 bases from J, the gap between germline ends came to 13 bases. This CDR3 has 18 residues. Written as DNA, the CDR3 is TGTGCCAGCTCACCACAAAGTTCAGGGAGCTCCTATAATTCACCCCTCCACTTT. It yields the protein CASSPQSSGSSYNSPLHF.

V and J are TRBV5-8 and TRBJ1-1; D gene ambiguous. Germline V gives CDR1 SGHTS, CDR2 YDEGEE. Between the trimmed V and J ends, which lost 5 bases and 8 bases, there was a span of 22 bases. The CDR3 is made up of 15 amino acids. CDR3 sequence (DNA): TGTGCCAGCAGGAGAGGATCCGGGGAATCCCCAGAAGCTTTCTTT. Its protein product is CASRRGSGESPEAFF.

This chain links TRBV10-3 with TRBJ2-2; 8 bases align to TRBD1. V shed 4 bases, J shed 2 bases, and the junction held 3 bases outside the gene matches. From germline, CDR1 is ENHRY and CDR2 SYGVKD. This CDR3 has 15 amino acids. CDR3 in DNA: TGTGCCATCAGTGCCGGGACAGGTAACACCGGGGAGCTGTTTTTT. Translation gives CAISAGTGNTGELFF.